This is a list of T cell receptor beta chains from one sample in a study of blood T cell repertoires in COVID-19. The assay was immunoSEQ multiplex PCR, and TCRdb's table has in-frame clones only and misses some. The table records 300,000 or so clones, over 70% of them present only once. Sequenced: peripheral blood. The receptor set was obtained from a woman between 50 and 59 years old with acute or convalescent COVID-19. The CDR3 runs from the conserved cysteine through the conserved F or W. Each record gives: D gene, clone size, V gene, J gene, CDR3 protein, CDR3 DNA. A D gene is named only where the DNA matches it firmly. Some rows have no size entry. The others give once, few or many, or a class for an expanded clone.

NA	once	TRBV5-4	TRBJ2-5	CASSLSKRGGVQETQYF	TGTGCCAGCAGCTTGTCCAAACGTGGCGGGGTCCAAGAGACCCAGTACTTC
NA	NA	TRBV3-1/TRBV3-2	TRBJ1-2	CASSQEGGTRGGYTF	TGTGCCAGCAGCCAAGAGGGAGGGACCCGGGGTGGCTACACCTTC
NA	NA	TRBV7-2	TRBJ2-3	CASRAVAAATQDTQYF	TGTGCCAGCAGGGCGGTGGCTGCGGCTACACAAGATACGCAGTATTTT
NA	NA	TRBV5-5	TRBJ1-1	CASSFNRENTEAFF	TGTGCCAGCAGCTTTAACAGGGAGAACACTGAAGCTTTCTTT
TRBD2	NA	TRBV6-5	TRBJ2-1	CASTAGLAGGDEQFF	TGTGCCAGCACCGCGGGACTAGCGGGAGGGGATGAGCAGTTCTTC
TRBD2	NA	TRBV7-2	TRBJ2-1	CASSLASGTYNEQFF	TGTGCCAGCAGCTTAGCGAGCGGGACCTACAATGAGCAGTTCTTC
TRBD1	NA	TRBV14	TRBJ1-2	CASKGQGVGYTF	TGTGCCAGCAAGGGACAGGGAGTTGGCTACACCTTC
NA	NA	TRBV10-2	TRBJ2-3	CASSDPGQITDTQYF	TGCGCCAGCAGTGACCCAGGACAGATCACAGATACGCAGTATTTT
NA	NA	TRBV5-1	TRBJ2-1	CASSLGFGGYNEQFF	TGCGCCAGCAGCTTGGGCTTCGGCGGATACAATGAGCAGTTCTTC
NA	NA	TRBV7-9	TRBJ2-2	CAVGGEVKTTGELFF	TGTGCCGTAGGGGGAGAGGTTAAGACGACCGGGGAGCTGTTTTTT
TRBD1	once	TRBV30	TRBJ1-1	CAWSLTGRGTEAFF	TGTGCCTGGAGTCTGACAGGGAGAGGCACTGAAGCTTTCTTT
TRBD2	NA	TRBV19	TRBJ2-1	CASRLGLADYNEQFF	TGTGCCAGTAGGTTAGGACTAGCGGATTACAATGAGCAGTTCTTC
NA	NA	TRBV5-1	TRBJ1-4	CASSFGLGGGEKLFF	TGCGCCAGCAGCTTCGGACTGGGAGGAGGTGAAAAACTGTTTTTT
TRBD2	NA	TRBV18	TRBJ2-3	CASSPSGGTDTQYF	TGTGCCAGCTCACCTAGCGGGGGCACAGATACGCAGTATTTT
NA	NA	TRBV15	TRBJ2-7	CATSSRGKNEQYF	TGTGCCACCAGCAGCAGGGGTAAAAACGAGCAGTACTTC
NA	NA	TRBV12-5	TRBJ1-1	CASGPDSFEAFF	TGTGCTAGTGGCCCGGACAGTTTTGAAGCTTTCTTT
NA	NA	TRBV5-5	TRBJ1-2	CASSPFGEDYGYTF	TGTGCCAGCAGCCCCTTTGGGGAGGACTATGGCTACACCTTC
NA	NA	TRBV6-2/TRBV6-3	TRBJ1-2	CASSYVNYGYTF	TGTGCCAGCAGTTACGTAAACTATGGCTACACCTTC
TRBD1	NA	TRBV2	TRBJ2-3	CASSGFRTGDTDTQYF	TGTGCCAGCAGTGGATTCAGGACAGGGGACACAGATACGCAGTATTTT
TRBD1	NA	TRBV16	TRBJ1-3	CASSQTRTPRTGSGNTIYF	TGTGCCAGCAGCCAGACGCGGACCCCCCGGACAGGGTCCGGAAACACCATATATTTT
NA	NA	TRBV11-2	TRBJ1-2	CASSLAQGISYGYTF	TGTGCCAGCAGCTTAGCTCAGGGAATTAGCTATGGCTACACCTTC
TRBD2	once	TRBV7-9	TRBJ2-5	CASSLEGGPGIRETQYF	TGTGCCAGCAGCTTAGAGGGAGGGCCCGGAATCAGGGAGACCCAGTACTTC
TRBD1	NA	TRBV2	TRBJ2-7	CAGGQSSYEQYF	TGTGCCGGGGGACAGAGCTCCTACGAGCAGTACTTC